This section outlines one T cell receptor (beta chain) sequence together with its context. This sample was taken from a study of blood T cell repertoires in COVID-19. At the level of the study: Sites in the United States, Italy and Spain provided acute and convalescent COVID-19 samples. The cDNA or gDNA used as material had been derived from T cells, B-cell-depleted T cells, or PBMCs.

Source study methods: Amplification of reference gene primers was used by the study to estimate nucleated cell counts. Using immunoSEQ multiplex PCR, the repertoire was profiled, and TCRdb retains in-frame clones only, with some absent. D and trimming come from the DNA, and the V and J calls and clone size come from that table. Among 60,000 or so clones, around four fifths were seen once, and the ten largest hold 3.5%. Trimming cost V 4 bases and J 6 bases; bases outside gene matches: 3. CDR3 length equals 13 residues. Looked up from germline, CDR1 is LNHDA and CDR2 is SQIVND (reference sequence). The chain recombines TRBV19 with TRBJ1-2; 9 bases line up with TRBD1. Sequenced sample: peripheral blood. This TCR came from a man aged 55 to 70 with acute or convalescent COVID-19. CDR3 region: CASSTGTGNGYTF. In DNA form, the CDR3 reads TGTGCCAGTAGTACAGGGACAGGGAATGGCTACACCTTC.